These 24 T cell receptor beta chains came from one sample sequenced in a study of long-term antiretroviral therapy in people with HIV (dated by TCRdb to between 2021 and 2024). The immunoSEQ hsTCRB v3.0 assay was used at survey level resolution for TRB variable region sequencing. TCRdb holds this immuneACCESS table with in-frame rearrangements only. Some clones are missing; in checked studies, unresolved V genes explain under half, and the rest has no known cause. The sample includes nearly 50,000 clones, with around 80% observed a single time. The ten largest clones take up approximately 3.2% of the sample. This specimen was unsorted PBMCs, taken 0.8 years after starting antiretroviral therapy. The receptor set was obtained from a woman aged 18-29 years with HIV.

CDR3: CASIPRTGSQPQHF. Here the CDR3 DNA reads TGTGCCAGTATCCCTCGAACAGGGAGTCAGCCCCAGCATTTT. The chain links TRBV19 to TRBJ1-5; D perhaps matches TRBD1 (6 bases). CDR3 size: 14 residues. V dropped 7 bases and J dropped 6 bases, with 16 bases sitting between them. CDR1 is LNHDA, CDR2 SQIVND, per germline (reference sequence).

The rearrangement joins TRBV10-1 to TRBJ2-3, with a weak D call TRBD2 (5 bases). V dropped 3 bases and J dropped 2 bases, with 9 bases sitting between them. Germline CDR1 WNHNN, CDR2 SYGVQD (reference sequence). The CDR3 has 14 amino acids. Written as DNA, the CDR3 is TGCGCCAGCAGTGACGAGCGGACCACAGATACGCAGTATTTT. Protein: CASSDERTTDTQYF.

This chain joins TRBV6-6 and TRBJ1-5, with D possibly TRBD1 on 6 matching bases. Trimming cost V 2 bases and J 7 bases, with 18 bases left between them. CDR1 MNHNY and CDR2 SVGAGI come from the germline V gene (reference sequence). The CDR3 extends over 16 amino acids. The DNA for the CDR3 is TGTGCCAGCAGTTACCTGGGGGCCGGAGGCAGGCAGCCCCAGCATTTT. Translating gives CASSYLGAGGRQPQHF.

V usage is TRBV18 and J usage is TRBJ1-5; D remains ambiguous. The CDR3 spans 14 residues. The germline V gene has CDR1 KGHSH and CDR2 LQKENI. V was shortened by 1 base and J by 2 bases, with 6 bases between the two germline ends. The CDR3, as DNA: TGTGCCAGCTCACCACAAATGGGCAATCAGCCCCAGCATTTT. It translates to CASSPQMGNQPQHF. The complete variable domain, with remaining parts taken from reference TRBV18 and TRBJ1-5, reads NAGVMQNPRHLVRRRGQEARLRCSPMKGHSHVYWYRQLPEEGLKFMVYLQKENIIDESGMPKERFSAEFPKEGPSILRIQQVVRGDSAAYFCASSPQMGNQPQHFGDGTRLSIL.

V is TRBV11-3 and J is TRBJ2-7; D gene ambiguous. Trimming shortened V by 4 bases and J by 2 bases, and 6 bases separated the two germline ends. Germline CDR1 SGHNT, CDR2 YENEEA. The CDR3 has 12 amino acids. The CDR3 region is CASSSNPYEQYF. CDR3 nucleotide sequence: TGTGCCAGCAGCTCTAATCCCTACGAGCAGTACTTC.

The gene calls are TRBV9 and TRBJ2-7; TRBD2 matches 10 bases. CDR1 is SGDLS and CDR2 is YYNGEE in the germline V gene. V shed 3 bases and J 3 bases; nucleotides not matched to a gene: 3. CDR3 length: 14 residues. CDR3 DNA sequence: TGTGCCAGCAGCGCTAGCGGGAGATTCTACGAGCAGTACTTC. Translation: CASSASGRFYEQYF.

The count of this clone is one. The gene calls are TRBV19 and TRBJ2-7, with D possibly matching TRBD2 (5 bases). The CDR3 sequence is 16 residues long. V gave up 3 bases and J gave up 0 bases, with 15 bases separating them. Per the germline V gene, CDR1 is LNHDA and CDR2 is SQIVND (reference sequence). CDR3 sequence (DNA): TGTGCCAGTAGTATCCGACTTAGGAGCGGCTCCTACGAGCAGTACTTC. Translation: CASSIRLRSGSYEQYF. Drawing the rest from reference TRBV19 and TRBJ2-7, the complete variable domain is DGGITQSPKYLFRKEGQNVTLSCEQNLNHDAMYWYRQDPGQGLRLIYYSQIVNDFQKGDIAEGYSVSREKKESFPLTVTSAQKNPTAFYLCASSIRLRSGSYEQYFGPGTRLTVT.

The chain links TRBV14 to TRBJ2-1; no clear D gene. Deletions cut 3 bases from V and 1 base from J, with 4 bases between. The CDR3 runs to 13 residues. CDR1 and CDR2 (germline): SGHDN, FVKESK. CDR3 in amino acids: CASSHGSYNEQFF. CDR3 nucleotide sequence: TGTGCCAGCAGCCATGGGTCCTACAATGAGCAGTTCTTC.

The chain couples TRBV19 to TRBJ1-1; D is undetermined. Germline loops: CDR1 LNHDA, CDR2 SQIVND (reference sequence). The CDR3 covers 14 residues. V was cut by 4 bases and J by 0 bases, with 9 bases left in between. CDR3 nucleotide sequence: TGTGCCAGTAGTACCCAAAGAATGAACACTGAAGCTTTCTTT. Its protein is CASSTQRMNTEAFF. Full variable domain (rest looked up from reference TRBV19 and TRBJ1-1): DGGITQSPKYLFRKEGQNVTLSCEQNLNHDAMYWYRQDPGQGLRLIYYSQIVNDFQKGDIAEGYSVSREKKESFPLTVTSAQKNPTAFYLCASSTQRMNTEAFFGQGTRLTVV.

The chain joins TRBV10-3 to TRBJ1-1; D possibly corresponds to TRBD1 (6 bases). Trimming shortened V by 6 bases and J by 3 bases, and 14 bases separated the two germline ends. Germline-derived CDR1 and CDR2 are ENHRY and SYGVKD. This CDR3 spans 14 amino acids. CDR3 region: CAIRATGIHTEAFF. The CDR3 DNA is TGTGCCATCAGGGCAACAGGGATCCACACTGAAGCTTTCTTT.

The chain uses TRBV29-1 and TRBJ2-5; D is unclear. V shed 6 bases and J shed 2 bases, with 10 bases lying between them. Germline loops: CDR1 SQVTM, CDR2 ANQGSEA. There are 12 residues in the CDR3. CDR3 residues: CSVLGRQETQYF. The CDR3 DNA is TGCAGCGTCCTGGGCAGGCAAGAGACCCAGTACTTC.

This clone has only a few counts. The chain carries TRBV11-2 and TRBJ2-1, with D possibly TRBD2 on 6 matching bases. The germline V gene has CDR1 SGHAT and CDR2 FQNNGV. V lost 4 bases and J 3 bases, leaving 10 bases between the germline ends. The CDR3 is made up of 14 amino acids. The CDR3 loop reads CASSSGSGYNEQFF. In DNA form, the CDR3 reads TGTGCCAGCAGCTCAGGTAGCGGCTACAATGAGCAGTTCTTC.

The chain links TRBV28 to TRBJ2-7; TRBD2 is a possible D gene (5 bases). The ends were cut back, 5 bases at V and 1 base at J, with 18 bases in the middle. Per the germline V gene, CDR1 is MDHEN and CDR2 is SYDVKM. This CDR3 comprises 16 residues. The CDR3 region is CASSPLLPTGSYEQYF. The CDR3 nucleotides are TGTGCCAGCAGTCCCTTACTCCCCACGGGATCCTACGAGCAGTACTTC.

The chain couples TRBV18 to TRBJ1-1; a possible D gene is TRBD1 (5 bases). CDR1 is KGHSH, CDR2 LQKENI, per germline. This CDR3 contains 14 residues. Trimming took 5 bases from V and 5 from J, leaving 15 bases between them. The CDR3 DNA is TGTGCCAGCTCATCAAGGGGCAGGGAAACTGAAGCTTTCTTT. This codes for CASSSRGRETEAFF.

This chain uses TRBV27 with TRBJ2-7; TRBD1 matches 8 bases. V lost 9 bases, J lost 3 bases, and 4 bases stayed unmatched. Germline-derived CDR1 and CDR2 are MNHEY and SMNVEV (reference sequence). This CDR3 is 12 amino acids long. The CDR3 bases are TGTGCCAGGGACAGGGATAACTACGAGCAGTACTTC. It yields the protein CARDRDNYEQYF.

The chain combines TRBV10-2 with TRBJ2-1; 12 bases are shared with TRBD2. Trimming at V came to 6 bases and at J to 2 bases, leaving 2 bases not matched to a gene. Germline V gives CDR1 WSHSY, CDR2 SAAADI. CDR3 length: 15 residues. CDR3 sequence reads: CASRLAGGTYNEQFF. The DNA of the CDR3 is TGCGCCAGCAGACTAGCGGGGGGTACCTACAATGAGCAGTTCTTC.

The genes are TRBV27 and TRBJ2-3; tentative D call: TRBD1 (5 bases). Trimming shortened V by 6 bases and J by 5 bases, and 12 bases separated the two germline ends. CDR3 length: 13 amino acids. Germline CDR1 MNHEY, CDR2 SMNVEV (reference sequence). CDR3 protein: CASSLRAGDTQYF. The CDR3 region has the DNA TGTGCCAGCAGCCTCAGGGCAGGAGATACGCAGTATTTT.

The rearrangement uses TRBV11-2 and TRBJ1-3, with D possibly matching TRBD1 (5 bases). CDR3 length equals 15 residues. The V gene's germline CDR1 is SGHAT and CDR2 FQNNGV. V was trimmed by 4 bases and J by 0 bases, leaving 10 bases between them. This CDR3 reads CASSWSRGSGNTIYF. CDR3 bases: TGTGCCAGCAGCTGGAGTAGGGGCTCTGGAAACACCATATATTTT.

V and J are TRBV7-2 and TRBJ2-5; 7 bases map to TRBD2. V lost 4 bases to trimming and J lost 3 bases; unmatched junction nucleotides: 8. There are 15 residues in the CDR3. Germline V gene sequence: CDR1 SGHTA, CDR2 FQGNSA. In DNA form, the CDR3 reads TGTGCCAGCAGCTGGGGCCCTAGCGGAGAAGAGACCCAGTACTTC. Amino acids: CASSWGPSGEETQYF.

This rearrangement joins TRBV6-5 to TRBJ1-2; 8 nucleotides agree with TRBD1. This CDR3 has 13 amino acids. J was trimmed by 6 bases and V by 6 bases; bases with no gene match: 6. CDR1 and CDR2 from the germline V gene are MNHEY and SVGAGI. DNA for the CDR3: TGTGCCAGCAGACGTCGACAGGGGAATGGCTACACCTTC. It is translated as CASRRRQGNGYTF.

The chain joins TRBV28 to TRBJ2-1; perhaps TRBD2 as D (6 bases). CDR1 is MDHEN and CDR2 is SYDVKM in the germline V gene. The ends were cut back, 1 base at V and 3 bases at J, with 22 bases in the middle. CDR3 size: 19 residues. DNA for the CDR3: TGTGCCAGCAGTTTATTATTTATGGTCGGAAGTAGCGGCTACAATGAGCAGTTCTTC. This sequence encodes CASSLLFMVGSSGYNEQFF.

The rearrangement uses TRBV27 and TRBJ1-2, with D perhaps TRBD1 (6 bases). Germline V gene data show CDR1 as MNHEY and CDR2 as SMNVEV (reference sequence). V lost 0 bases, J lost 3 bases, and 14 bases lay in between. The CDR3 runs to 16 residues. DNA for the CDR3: TGTGCCAGCAGTTTATCCCAACAGGGCGCTTACTATGGCTACACCTTC. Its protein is CASSLSQQGAYYGYTF.

The DNA of the CDR3 is TGTGCCAGCAGGAACAAGGACCTACGGGATGAAAAACTGTTTTTT. It translates to CASRNKDLRDEKLFF. This chain uses TRBV7-2 with TRBJ1-4; D not resolved. Between the trimmed V and J ends, which lost 6 bases and 6 bases, there was a span of 17 bases. Germline V lookup: CDR1 SGHTA, CDR2 FQGNSA. CDR3 length: 15 amino acids.

In DNA, the CDR3 is TGTGCCAGCTCCTTAACAGGGAGCGACGAGCAGTACTTC. Its translation: CASSLTGSDEQYF. The V and J genes are TRBV28 and TRBJ2-7, with D tentatively TRBD1 (6 bases). This CDR3 region has 13 residues. Germline CDR1 MDHEN, CDR2 SYDVKM. Trimming left V 8 bases short and J 5 bases short, with 16 bases between.